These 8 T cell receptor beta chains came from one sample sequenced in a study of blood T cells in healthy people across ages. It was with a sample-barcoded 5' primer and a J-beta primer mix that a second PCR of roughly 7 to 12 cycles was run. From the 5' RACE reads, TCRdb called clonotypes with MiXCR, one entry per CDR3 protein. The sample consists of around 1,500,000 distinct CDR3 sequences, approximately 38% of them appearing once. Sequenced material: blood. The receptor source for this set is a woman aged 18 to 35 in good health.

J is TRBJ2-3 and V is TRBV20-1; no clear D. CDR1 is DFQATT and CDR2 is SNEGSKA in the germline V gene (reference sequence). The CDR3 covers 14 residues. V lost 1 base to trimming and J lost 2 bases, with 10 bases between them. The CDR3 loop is CSARAGSSTDTQYF. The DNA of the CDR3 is TGCAGTGCTAGAGCTGGTAGCTCCACAGATACGCAGTATTTT.

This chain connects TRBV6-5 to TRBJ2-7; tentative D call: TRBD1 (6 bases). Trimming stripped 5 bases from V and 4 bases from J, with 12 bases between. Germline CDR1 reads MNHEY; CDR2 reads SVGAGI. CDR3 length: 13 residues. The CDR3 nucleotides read TGTGCCAGCAGTCCCGCAGGGGTTTACGAGCAGTACTTC. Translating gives CASSPAGVYEQYF.

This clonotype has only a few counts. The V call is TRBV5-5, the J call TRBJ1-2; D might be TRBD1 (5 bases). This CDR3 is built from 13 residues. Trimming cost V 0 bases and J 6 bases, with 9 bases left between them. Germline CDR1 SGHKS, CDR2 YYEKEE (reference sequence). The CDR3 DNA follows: TGTGCCAGCAGCTTGGAGGCAGGGCATGGCTACACCTTC. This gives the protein CASSLEAGHGYTF.

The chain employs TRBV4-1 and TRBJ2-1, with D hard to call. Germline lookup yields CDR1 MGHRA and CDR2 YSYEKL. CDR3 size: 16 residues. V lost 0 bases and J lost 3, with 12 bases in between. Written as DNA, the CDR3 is TGCGCCAGCAGCCAAGATCCCCGGAGCCACTACAATGAGCAGTTCTTC. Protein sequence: CASSQDPRSHYNEQFF.

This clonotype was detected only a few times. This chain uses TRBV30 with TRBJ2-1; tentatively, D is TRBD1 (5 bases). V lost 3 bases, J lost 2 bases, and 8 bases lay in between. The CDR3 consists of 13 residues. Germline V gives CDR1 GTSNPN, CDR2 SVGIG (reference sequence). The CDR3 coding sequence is TGTGCCTGGAGCCAGGGCGCCTACAATGAGCAGTTCTTC. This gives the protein CAWSQGAYNEQFF.

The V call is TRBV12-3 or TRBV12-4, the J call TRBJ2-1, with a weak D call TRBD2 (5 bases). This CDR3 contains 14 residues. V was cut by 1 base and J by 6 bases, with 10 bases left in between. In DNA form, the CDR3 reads TGTGCCAGCAGTTTAGGAGCGGTCCCCAATGAGCAGTTCTTC. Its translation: CASSLGAVPNEQFF.

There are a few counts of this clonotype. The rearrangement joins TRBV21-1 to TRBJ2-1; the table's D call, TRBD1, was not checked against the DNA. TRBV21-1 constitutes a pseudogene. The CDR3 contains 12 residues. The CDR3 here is CASSRGVHEQFF. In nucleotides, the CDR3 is TGTGCCAGCAGCAGGGGGGTGCATGAGCAGTTCTTC.

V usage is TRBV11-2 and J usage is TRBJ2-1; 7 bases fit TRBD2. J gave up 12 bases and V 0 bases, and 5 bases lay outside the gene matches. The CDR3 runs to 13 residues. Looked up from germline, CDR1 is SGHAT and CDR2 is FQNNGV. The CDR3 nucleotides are TGTGCCAGCAGCTTAGATCTGAAGCGGGGGCAGTTCTTC. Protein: CASSLDLKRGQFF.